A selection of T cell receptor beta chains follows, all from one sample in a study of cytomegalovirus exposure and HLA in healthy donors. TCRdb keeps only in-frame clones here, not all; method: immunoSEQ multiplex PCR. This repertoire shows about 64,000 clones, roughly 65% found once; its top ten account for about 14%. Sequencing input: PBMCs. The receptors derive from a male donor in good health and CMV-seropositive. CDR3s include the opening cysteine and the closing phenylalanine or tryptophan. D genes are given only for firm matches. Rows may omit the clone size; those that give it use once, few, many or a size class.

cdr3_nt: TGCGCCAGCAGCCGACAGGGGACCAACTATGGCTACACCTTC
cdr3_aa: CASSRQGTNYGYTF
clone_size: NA
d_call: TRBD1
j_call: TRBJ1-2
v_call: TRBV4-3

cdr3_nt: TGCGCCAGCAGCCAAGAAGGCAGGGTAACTAATGAAAAACTGTTTTTT
cdr3_aa: CASSQEGRVTNEKLFF
clone_size: NA
d_call: NA
j_call: TRBJ1-4
v_call: TRBV4-1

cdr3_nt: TGTGCCAGCAGTTTATCCGGTCCTCATGGCTACACCTTC
cdr3_aa: CASSLSGPHGYTF
clone_size: NA
d_call: NA
j_call: TRBJ1-2
v_call: TRBV27

cdr3_nt: TGTGCCAGCAGCCAAGATCTAGGAGGGAAGGACGAGCAGTACTTC
cdr3_aa: CASSQDLGGKDEQYF
clone_size: NA
d_call: NA
j_call: TRBJ2-7
v_call: TRBV4-2

cdr3_nt: TGTGCCAGCAGCCCCCGACTAGCGGGGGGAAACAATGAGCAGTTCTTC
cdr3_aa: CASSPRLAGGNNEQFF
clone_size: few
d_call: TRBD2
j_call: TRBJ2-1
v_call: TRBV7-2

cdr3_nt: TGCGCCAGCAGTCGGGACAGGGTCACCGGGGAGCTGTTTTTT
cdr3_aa: CASSRDRVTGELFF
clone_size: once
d_call: TRBD1
j_call: TRBJ2-2
v_call: TRBV10-1

cdr3_nt: TGCGCCAGCAGCTTGGAAGTGGGGGCGAACTATGGCTACACCTTC
cdr3_aa: CASSLEVGANYGYTF
clone_size: NA
d_call: NA
j_call: TRBJ1-2
v_call: TRBV5-1

cdr3_nt: TGTGCCAGCAGACCTGGGACAGGGGAAAAACTGTTTTTT
cdr3_aa: CASRPGTGEKLFF
clone_size: NA
d_call: TRBD1
j_call: TRBJ1-4
v_call: TRBV27

cdr3_nt: TGCAGCGTCGGGGGGTGGCGGGAGAAAATAAGGGGCGGCACAGATACGCAGTATTTT
cdr3_aa: CSVGGWREKIRGGTDTQYF
clone_size: NA
d_call: TRBD2
j_call: TRBJ2-3
v_call: TRBV29-1

cdr3_nt: TGTGCCTGGAGTGGGACTTCCAGTGGGTCTGGGGCCAACGTCCTGACTTTC
cdr3_aa: CAWSGTSSGSGANVLTF
clone_size: NA
d_call: NA
j_call: TRBJ2-6
v_call: TRBV30

cdr3_nt: TGTGCCTGGAGTAGACAGGGAGTTGAGACCCAGTACTTC
cdr3_aa: CAWSRQGVETQYF
clone_size: NA
d_call: TRBD1
j_call: TRBJ2-5
v_call: TRBV30

cdr3_nt: TGTGCCATCAGTGTTGGGGGGTACAATGAGCAGTTCTTC
cdr3_aa: CAISVGGYNEQFF
clone_size: NA
d_call: NA
j_call: TRBJ2-1
v_call: TRBV10-3

cdr3_nt: TGTGCCAGCAGCTTGGGGTTGCGGGAGGCATCCTACGAGCAGTACTTC
cdr3_aa: CASSLGLREASYEQYF
clone_size: NA
d_call: TRBD2
j_call: TRBJ2-7
v_call: TRBV11-2

cdr3_nt: TGTGCCAGCAGCTTAGAACAGTCATCTGAGCAGTTCTTC
cdr3_aa: CASSLEQSSEQFF
clone_size: NA
d_call: NA
j_call: TRBJ2-1
v_call: TRBV7-2

cdr3_nt: TGTGCCAGCTCACCCCCAGGCACCAGATATGGCTACACCTTC
cdr3_aa: CASSPPGTRYGYTF
clone_size: NA
d_call: NA
j_call: TRBJ1-2
v_call: TRBV18

cdr3_nt: TGTGCCAGCAGCTTGGCGGTAGCGGTGGGCAATGAGCAGTTCTTC
cdr3_aa: CASSLAVAVGNEQFF
clone_size: once
d_call: NA
j_call: TRBJ2-1
v_call: TRBV5-4

cdr3_nt: TGCGCCAGCAGCCTATACAGGGGAAGCACAGATACGCAGTATTTT
cdr3_aa: CASSLYRGSTDTQYF
clone_size: NA
d_call: TRBD1
j_call: TRBJ2-3
v_call: TRBV4-3

cdr3_nt: TGTGCCAGCACCCTGACGGGAGCGAGGGCTTTCTTT
cdr3_aa: CASTLTGARAFF
clone_size: NA
d_call: NA
j_call: TRBJ1-1
v_call: TRBV6-5

cdr3_nt: TGTGCCAGCTCACCAATGACTAGCGGGGGGGCCAATGAGCAGTTCTTC
cdr3_aa: CASSPMTSGGANEQFF
clone_size: NA
d_call: TRBD2
j_call: TRBJ2-1
v_call: TRBV18

cdr3_nt: TGCGCCAGCAGCTTGGACGGGAAAAGGAATGAGCAGTTCTTC
cdr3_aa: CASSLDGKRNEQFF
clone_size: NA
d_call: NA
j_call: TRBJ2-1
v_call: TRBV5-1

cdr3_nt: TGCGCCAGCAGCACCTTGGAGGGACAGGGGGAGGTGGAGCAGTACTTC
cdr3_aa: CASSTLEGQGEVEQYF
clone_size: NA
d_call: TRBD1
j_call: TRBJ2-7
v_call: TRBV5-1

cdr3_nt: TGTGCCAGCAGCCCTGGACAGGGGGAAGCCCAGTACTTC
cdr3_aa: CASSPGQGEAQYF
clone_size: NA
d_call: TRBD1
j_call: TRBJ2-5
v_call: TRBV5-4

cdr3_nt: TGTGCCAGCAGTCCCCGACAGGGACCCTACGAGCAGTACTTC
cdr3_aa: CASSPRQGPYEQYF
clone_size: few
d_call: TRBD1
j_call: TRBJ2-7
v_call: TRBV27